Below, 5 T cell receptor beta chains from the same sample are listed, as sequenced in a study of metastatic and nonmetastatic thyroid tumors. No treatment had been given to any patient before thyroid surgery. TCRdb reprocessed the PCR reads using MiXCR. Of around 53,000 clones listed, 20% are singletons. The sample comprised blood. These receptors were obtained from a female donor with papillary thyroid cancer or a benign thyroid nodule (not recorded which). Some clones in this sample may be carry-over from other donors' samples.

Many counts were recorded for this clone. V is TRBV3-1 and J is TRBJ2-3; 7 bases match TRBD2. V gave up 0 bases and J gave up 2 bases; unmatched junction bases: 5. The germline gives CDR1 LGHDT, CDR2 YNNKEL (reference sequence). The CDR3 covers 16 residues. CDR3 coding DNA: TGTGCCAGCAGCCAAGAAGTCCTAGCGGCCACAGATACGCAGTATTTT. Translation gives CASSQEVLAATDTQYF.

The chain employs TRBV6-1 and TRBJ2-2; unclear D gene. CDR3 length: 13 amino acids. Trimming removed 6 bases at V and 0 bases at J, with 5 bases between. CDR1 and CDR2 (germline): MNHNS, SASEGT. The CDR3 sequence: CASRPANTGELFF. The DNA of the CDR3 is TGTGCCAGCAGACCAGCGAACACCGGGGAGCTGTTTTTT.

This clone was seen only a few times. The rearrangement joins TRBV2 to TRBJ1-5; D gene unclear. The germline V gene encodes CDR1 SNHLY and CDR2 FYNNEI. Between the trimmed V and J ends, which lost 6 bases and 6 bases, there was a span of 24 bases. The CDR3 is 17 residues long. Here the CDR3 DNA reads TGTGCCAGCAGGGCGGGGAGGGCCCCGAGGATGGGTCAGCCCCAGCATTTT. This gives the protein CASRAGRAPRMGQPQHF.

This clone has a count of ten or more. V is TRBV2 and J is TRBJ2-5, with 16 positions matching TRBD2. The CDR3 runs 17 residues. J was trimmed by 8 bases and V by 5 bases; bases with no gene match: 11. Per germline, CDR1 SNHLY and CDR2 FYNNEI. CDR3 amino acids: CASSTPGTSGRGDTQYF. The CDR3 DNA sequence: TGTGCCAGCAGTACCCCCGGGACTAGCGGGAGGGGAGATACCCAGTACTTC. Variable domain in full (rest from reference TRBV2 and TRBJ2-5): EPEVTQTPSHQVTQMGQEVILRCVPISNHLYFYWYRQILGQKVEFLVSFYNNEISEKSEIFDDQFSVERPDGSNFTLKIRSTKLEDSAMYFCASSTPGTSGRGDTQYFGPGTRLLVL.

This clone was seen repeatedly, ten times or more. The CDR3 sequence is CASSKSGTEAFF. The DNA of the CDR3 is TGTGCCAGCAGCAAAAGTGGCACTGAAGCTTTCTTT. This chain links TRBV9 with TRBJ1-1; D is unresolved. This CDR3 has 12 amino acids. Trimming stripped 4 bases from V and 4 bases from J, with 8 bases between. Germline V gene lookup returns CDR1 SGDLS and CDR2 YYNGEE.